This TCR beta chain was profiled in a study of shared clonotypes between healthy human individuals (dated by TCRdb to 2018 to 2021). Looking at the study overall: The cohort comprised two women and three men aged 18 to 49 years. For each donor, three plates each were used for CD4 naive and CD4 memory, two plates were used for CD8 naive, and one plate was used for CD8 memory. Per donor, leukapheresis produced somewhere between about 0.85 and 8.9 billion PBMCs. Libraries were prepared and TCR repertoires were sequenced by different laboratories using diverse techniques, in order to increase sequencing depth and limit assay-specific biases. The study deeply sequenced blood TCR repertoires of 5 or 6 healthy adults to estimate repertoire size and the extent of clonotype sharing between individuals. The paper's findings and limits, for the study overall: Because the study included a small number of donors, the genetic and exposure-history diversity represented was limited. Larger estimated clonotype richness was generally found for naive subsets than for memory subsets. Incomplete sequencing was indicated by rarefaction of sorted-subset datasets, despite the large sequencing depth. Sampling was restricted to blood, and TCR repertoires in tissue are likely to differ from TCR repertoires in blood. Compared with non-shared clonotypes, the clonotypes found in all four sorted-subset donors had higher generation probabilities. Pairwise subsampling indicated that sequencing depth was expected to affect the degree of clonotype sharing among donors. Sharing across several donors was observed for 5% to 6.5% of naive CD4, over 3% of naive CD8, 2% to 2.5% of memory CD4, and roughly 0.4% of memory CD8 clonotypes.

V drops 6 bases and J drops 1 base, leaving 13 bases in between. The CDR3 holds 15 amino acids from the cysteine to the phenylalanine. Only CDR3 DNA is held: 45 bases, read in frame from base 1. As encoded in the germline V gene, CDR1 is SGHTA while CDR2 is FQGNSA. TCR CDR3 regions were amplified from genomic DNA by multiplex PCR using the deep immunoSEQ assay. Extracted genomic DNA from each cell subset was distributed evenly across all wells of several immunoSEQ 96-well plates, and each plate was treated as a replicate. For sorted subsets, each replicate PCR was loaded with 150 to 250 ng genomic DNA, equivalent to roughly 30,000 T cell genomes. Purified libraries were measured with a Qubit 3.0 fluorometer, size-checked on a Bioanalyzer 2100, and measured again with the KAPA Library Quantification kit. Each immunoSEQ 96-well plate was sequenced on its own single-read 150-cycle Illumina NextSeq 550 flow cell. Processing in the source paper ran as follows. The immunoSEQ output contained only junctional sequences without quality scores, so filtering could not match that applied to full-length reads. To assign V/J genes and CDR3, sequences were annotated using PyIR, a Python wrapper for IgBLAST v1.9, with IMGT germline references. Reads were removed for weak V/J assignments (E-value above 1e-6), missing CDR3, stop codons, out-of-frame junctions, or ambiguous translated residues. V3J clonotypes were defined as sequences sharing an identical inferred V gene, J gene, and CDR3 amino acid sequence. To compute the percentage overlap between repertoires, the number of shared unique clonotypes was divided by the size of the smaller repertoire. Three approaches were used to assess repertoire richness: RTK rarefaction, the Chao1 estimator, and Recon v2.1 estimates of unobserved clonotypes. OLGA was used to compute generation probabilities for all TCRbeta clonotypes that the gDNA method yielded from a handful of donors. Imported from immuneACCESS, the table was reduced by TCRdb to in-frame sequences with V and J called. These copies leave out some clones; in studies compared against another copy, an unresolved V gene accounts for under half, and the cause of the remainder is not known. That table furnishes V, J and clone size, whereas the DNA furnished D and trimming. The sample table holds 2 million to 2.5 million clones, of which around 93% were seen once. Approximately 0.41% of the sample is in the top ten clones.

This clone occurred once. This receptor's antigen is unknown. Base qualities were left out, and no much larger clone turns up one base away. Healthy HIV-negative adults with no recently reported acute infections or vaccinations were included as donors. Every donor was a Caucasian adult residing in Nashville, Tennessee, USA. CD4+ T cells were enriched by magnetic negative selection; naive cells were then positively selected on CD45RA, and the negative fraction formed the memory subset. Blood was obtained by leukapheresis, after which PBMCs were separated by Ficoll-Histopaque density gradient centrifugation and cryopreserved in liquid nitrogen vapor phase. Analytical flow cytometry was used to check the purity and quantity of every magnetically sorted T cell population. Each sorted fraction had its genomic DNA isolated and then quantified by UV absorbance on a Nanodrop 2000c.

The chain is made from TRBV7-2 and TRBJ1-5, with TRBD1 as a weak D call on 5 bases. Sequencing was done on a sample of naive CD4+ T cells from PBMCs. What the cell subset or site label conveys for this sample: CD45RA+ positively selected. This receptor was obtained from a man between 18 and 29 years old in good health. Some clones in this sample may be carry-over from other donors' samples. The DNA sequence reads TGTGCCAGCAGACCTTCCGGGACGAGCAATCAGCCCCAGCATTTT. Its protein product is CASRPSGTSNQPQHF.